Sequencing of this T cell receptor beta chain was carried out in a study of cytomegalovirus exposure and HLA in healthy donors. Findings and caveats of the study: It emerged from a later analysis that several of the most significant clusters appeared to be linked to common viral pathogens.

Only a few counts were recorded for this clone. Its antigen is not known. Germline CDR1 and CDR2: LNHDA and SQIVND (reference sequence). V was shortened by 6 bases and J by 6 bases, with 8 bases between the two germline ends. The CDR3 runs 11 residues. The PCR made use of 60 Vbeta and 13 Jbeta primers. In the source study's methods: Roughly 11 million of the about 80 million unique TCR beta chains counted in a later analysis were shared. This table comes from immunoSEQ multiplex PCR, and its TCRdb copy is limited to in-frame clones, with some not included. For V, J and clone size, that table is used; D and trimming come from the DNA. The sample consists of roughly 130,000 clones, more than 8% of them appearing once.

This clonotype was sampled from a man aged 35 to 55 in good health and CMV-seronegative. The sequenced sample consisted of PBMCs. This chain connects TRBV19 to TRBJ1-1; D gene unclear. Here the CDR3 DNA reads TGTGCCAGTAGCCAGCGGGCTGAAGCTTTCTTT. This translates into CASSQRAEAFF.